Listed below are T cell receptor beta chains from one sample, sequenced in a study of response to subunit inactivated influenza vaccine. Each CDR3 protein is one row after TCRdb ran MiXCR on the RT-PCR reads. This sample has 500,000 to 600,000 distinct CDR3 sequences; 12% occur once, and the top ten carry 10%. This specimen consisted of PBMCs from blood, obtained on the day of vaccination. These receptors were taken from a man between 50 and 59 years old who received an inactivated influenza vaccine. The conserved cysteine and the conserved F or W are not part of the CDR3 here.

j_gene | v_gene | CDR3aa
TRBJ2-5 | TRBV7-6 | ASSAVGEETQY
TRBJ2-3 | TRBV3-1 | ASSQGSFRTDTQY
TRBJ2-7 | TRBV7-2 | ASSPRTVHYEQY
TRBJ1-3 | TRBV6-2/TRBV6-3 | ASTKDGRFSGNTIY
TRBJ2-2 | TRBV7-2 | ASSLRGRGATGELF
TRBJ1-1 | TRBV6-5 | ASSYSQLAHGAF
TRBJ2-1 | TRBV5-1 | ASGGGLAGSYSEQF
TRBJ2-4 | TRBV12-3/TRBV12-4 | ASSSSASGSKNIQY
TRBJ2-2 | TRBV6-1 | ASSRPGQGPGELF
TRBJ2-5 | TRBV10-3 | AISDWTSGAPQY
TRBJ1-5 | TRBV5-1 | ASSLGDTQPQH
TRBJ1-2 | TRBV4-2 | ASSHSTSTGGNYGYT
TRBJ2-3 | TRBV29-1 | SVEDHGTDTQC
TRBJ2-1 | TRBV6-2/TRBV6-3 | ASSYSSGKSYNEQF
TRBJ2-7 | TRBV12-3/TRBV12-4 | ASSRQGITYEQY
TRBJ2-4 | TRBV6-2/TRBV6-3 | ASSLDRLSIQY
TRBJ2-7 | TRBV20-1 | SARQGLSSYEQY
TRBJ2-1 | TRBV21-1 | ASKRTGTSGSKLYNEQF
TRBJ2-1 | TRBV14 | ASSQTTGIEQF
TRBJ1-6 | TRBV27 | ASSLLGHLRRGMIKAPLH